This T cell receptor beta chain was sequenced for a study of T cells expressing NK-cell markers. Study-level information: Obtained from sorted CD3+CD56+NKG2C+, CD3+CD56+NKG2C- and CD3+CD56-NKG2C+ T cells were the TCR beta repertoires.

Germline-derived CDR1 and CDR2 are SGHAT and FQNNGV. This CDR3 spans 15 amino acids. Using the 5' RACE reads, TCRdb records one entry per CDR3 protein without DNA. The table for this sample gives about 260,000 distinct CDR3 sequences. The rearrangement uses TRBV11-2 and TRBJ1-2; absent DNA, TCRdb's TRBD1 call cannot be checked. The sequencing sample was made of blood T cells: a sorted CD56 or NKG2C T cell subset, CD4+ or CD8+ T cells, or bulk PBMC T cells (not recorded which). This TCR derives from a man younger than 30 in good health. The CDR3 spells CASSLVGLSNYGYTF.